This TCR beta chain comes out of a study of technical replicates of blood from several donors. The length of the CDR3 is 14 residues. Looked up from germline, CDR1 is SGDLS and CDR2 is YYNGEE. V was pared by 3 bases and J by 4 bases, with 8 bases between. Assay: immunoSEQ multiplex PCR; the TCRdb copy retains only in-frame clones and omits some. The sample lists about 84,000 clones, 95% to 98% occurring once. Sequencing was done on a sample of T cells isolated from PBMCs. The sequence came from a human donor in good health. This chain connects TRBV9 to TRBJ1-6; D perhaps matches TRBD1 (5 bases). The CDR3 nucleotides read TGTGCCAGCAGCGCAGGGTTATATAATTCACCCCTCCACTTT. Translating it yields CASSAGLYNSPLHF.